This T cell receptor (beta chain) emerged from a study of blood T cell repertoires in COVID-19. Study-level information: PBMCs, B-cell-depleted T cells, or T cells were the source of the cDNA or gDNA that made up the material.

CDR1 is MNHNS and CDR2 is SASEGT in the germline V gene. The CDR3 runs to 14 residues. V was shortened by 3 bases and J by 6 bases, with 14 bases between the two germline ends. Study processing details: Reference gene primer amplification yielded estimated nucleated cell counts. The table came from immunoSEQ multiplex PCR; TCRdb's copy has only in-frame clones and leaves some out. The V and J calls and clone size are taken from that table; D and trimming were inferred from the DNA. The profile covers roughly 250,000 clones, with approximately 85% appearing a single time and roughly 0.94% taken by the ten largest. Enrolment of Seattle patients took place during active infection, and they were followed longitudinally.

The specimen was peripheral blood. The receptor comes from a human donor with COVID-19, enrolled during active disease. The donor label of this sample is uncertain. The chain links TRBV6-1 to TRBJ1-2; D gene unclear. In DNA form, the CDR3 reads TGTGCCAGCAGTGAGCAGGTCTCCTGGGATGGCTACACCTTC. This sequence encodes CASSEQVSWDGYTF.